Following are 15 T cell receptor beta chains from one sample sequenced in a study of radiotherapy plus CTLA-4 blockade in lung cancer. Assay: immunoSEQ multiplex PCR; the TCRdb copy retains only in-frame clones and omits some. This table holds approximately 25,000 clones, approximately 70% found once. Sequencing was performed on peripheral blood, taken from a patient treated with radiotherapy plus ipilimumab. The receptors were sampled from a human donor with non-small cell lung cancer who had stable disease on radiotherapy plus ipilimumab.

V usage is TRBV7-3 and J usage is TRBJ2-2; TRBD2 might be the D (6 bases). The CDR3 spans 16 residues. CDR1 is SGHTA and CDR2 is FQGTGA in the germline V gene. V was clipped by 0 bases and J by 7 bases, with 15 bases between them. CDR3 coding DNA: TGTGCCAGCAGCTTAACTCGAGGCCCGGAGGGCGGGGAGCTGTTTTTT. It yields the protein CASSLTRGPEGGELFF.

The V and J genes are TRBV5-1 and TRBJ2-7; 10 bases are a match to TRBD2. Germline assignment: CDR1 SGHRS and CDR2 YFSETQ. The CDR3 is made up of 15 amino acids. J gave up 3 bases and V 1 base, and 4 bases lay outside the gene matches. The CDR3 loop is CASSLRLAGNYEQYF. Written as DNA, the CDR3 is TGCGCCAGCAGCTTGAGACTAGCGGGCAACTACGAGCAGTACTTC.

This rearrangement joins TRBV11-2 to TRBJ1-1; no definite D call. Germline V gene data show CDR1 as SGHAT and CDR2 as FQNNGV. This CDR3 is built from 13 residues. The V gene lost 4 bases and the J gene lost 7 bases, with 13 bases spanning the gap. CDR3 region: CASSSYPVVEAFF. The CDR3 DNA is TGTGCCAGCAGCTCTTATCCAGTAGTTGAAGCTTTCTTT.

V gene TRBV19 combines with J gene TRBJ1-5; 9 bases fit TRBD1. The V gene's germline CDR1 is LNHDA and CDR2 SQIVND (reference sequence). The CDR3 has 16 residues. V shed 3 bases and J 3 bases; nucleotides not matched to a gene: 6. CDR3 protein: CASSIRDRVHNQPQHF. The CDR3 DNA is TGTGCCAGTAGTATCCGGGACAGGGTACACAATCAGCCCCAGCATTTT.

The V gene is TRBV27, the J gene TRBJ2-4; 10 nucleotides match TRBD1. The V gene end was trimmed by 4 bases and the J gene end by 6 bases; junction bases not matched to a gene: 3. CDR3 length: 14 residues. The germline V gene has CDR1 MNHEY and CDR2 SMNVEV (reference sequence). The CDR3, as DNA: TGTGCCAGCAGTTGGGGACAGGGGATAAACATTCAGTACTTC. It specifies CASSWGQGINIQYF.

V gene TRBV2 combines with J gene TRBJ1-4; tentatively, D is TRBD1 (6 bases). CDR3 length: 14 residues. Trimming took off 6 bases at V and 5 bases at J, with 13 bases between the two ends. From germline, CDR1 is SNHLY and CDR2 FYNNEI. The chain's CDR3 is CASRTGTPNEKLFF. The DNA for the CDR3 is TGTGCCAGCAGAACCGGGACACCGAATGAAAAACTGTTTTTT.

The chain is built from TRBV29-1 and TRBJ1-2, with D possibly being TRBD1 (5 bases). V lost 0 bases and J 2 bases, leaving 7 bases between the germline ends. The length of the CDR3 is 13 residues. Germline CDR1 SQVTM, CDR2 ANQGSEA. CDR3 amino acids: CSVEDRGNYGYTF. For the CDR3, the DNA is TGCAGCGTTGAAGATCGGGGGAACTATGGCTACACCTTC.

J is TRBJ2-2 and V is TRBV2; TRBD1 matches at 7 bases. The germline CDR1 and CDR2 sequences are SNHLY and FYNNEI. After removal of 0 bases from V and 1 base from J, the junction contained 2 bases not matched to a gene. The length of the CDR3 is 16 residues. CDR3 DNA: TGTGCCAGCAGTGAAGCAAGGACAGGGAACACCGGGGAGCTGTTTTTT. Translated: CASSEARTGNTGELFF.

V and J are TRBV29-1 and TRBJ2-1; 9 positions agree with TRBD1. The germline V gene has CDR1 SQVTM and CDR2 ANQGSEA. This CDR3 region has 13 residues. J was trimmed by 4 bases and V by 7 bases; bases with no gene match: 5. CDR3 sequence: CSGGGTGYNEQFF. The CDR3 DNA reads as TGCAGCGGGGGCGGGACAGGGTACAATGAGCAGTTCTTC.

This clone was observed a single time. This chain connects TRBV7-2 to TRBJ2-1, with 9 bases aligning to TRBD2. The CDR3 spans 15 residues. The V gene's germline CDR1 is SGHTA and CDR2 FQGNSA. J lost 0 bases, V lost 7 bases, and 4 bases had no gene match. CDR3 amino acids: CASNPSGISYNEQFF. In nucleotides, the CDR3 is TGTGCCAGCAACCCTAGCGGGATCTCCTACAATGAGCAGTTCTTC. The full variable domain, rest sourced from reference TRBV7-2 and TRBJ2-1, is GAGVSQSPSNKVTEKGKDVELRCDPISGHTALYWYRQSLGQGLEFLIYFQGNSAPDKSGLPSDRFSAERTGGSVSTLTIQRTQQEDSAVYLCASNPSGISYNEQFFGPGTRLTVL.

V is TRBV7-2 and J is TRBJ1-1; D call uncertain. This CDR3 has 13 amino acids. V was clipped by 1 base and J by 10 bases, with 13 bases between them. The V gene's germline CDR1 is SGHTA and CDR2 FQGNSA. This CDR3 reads CASSLESRTVAFF. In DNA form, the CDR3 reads TGTGCCAGCAGCTTAGAGTCGAGGACGGTAGCTTTCTTT. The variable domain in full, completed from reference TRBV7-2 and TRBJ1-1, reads GAGVSQSPSNKVTEKGKDVELRCDPISGHTALYWYRQSLGQGLEFLIYFQGNSAPDKSGLPSDRFSAERTGGSVSTLTIQRTQQEDSAVYLCASSLESRTVAFFGQGTRLTVV.

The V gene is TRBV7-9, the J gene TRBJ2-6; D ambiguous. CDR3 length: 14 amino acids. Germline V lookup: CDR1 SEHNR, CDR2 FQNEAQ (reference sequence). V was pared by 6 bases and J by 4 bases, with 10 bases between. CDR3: CASSSLRGANVLTF. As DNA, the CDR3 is TGTGCCAGCAGTTCCCTCAGGGGGGCCAACGTCCTGACTTTC.

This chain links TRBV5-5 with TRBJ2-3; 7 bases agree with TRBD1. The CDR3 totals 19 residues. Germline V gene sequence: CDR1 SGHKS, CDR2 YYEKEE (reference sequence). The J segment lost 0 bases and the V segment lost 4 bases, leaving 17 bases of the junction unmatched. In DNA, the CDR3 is TGTGCCAGCAGCACGAAATTCTCCGGGACAGCCACCAGCACAGATACGCAGTATTTT. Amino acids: CASSTKFSGTATSTDTQYF.

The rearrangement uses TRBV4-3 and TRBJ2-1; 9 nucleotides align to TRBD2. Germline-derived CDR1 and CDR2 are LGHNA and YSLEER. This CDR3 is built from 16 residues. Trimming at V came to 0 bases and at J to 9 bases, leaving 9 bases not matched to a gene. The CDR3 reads CASSQELAGVGSEQFF. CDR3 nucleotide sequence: TGCGCCAGCAGCCAAGAATTAGCGGGAGTTGGGAGTGAGCAGTTCTTC.

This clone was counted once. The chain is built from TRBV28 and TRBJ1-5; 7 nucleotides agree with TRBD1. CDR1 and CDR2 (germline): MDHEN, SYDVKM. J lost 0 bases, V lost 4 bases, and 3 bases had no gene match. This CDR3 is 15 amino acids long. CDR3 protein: CASSWGQNSNQPQHF. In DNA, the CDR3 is TGTGCCAGCAGTTGGGGACAGAATAGCAATCAGCCCCAGCATTTT.